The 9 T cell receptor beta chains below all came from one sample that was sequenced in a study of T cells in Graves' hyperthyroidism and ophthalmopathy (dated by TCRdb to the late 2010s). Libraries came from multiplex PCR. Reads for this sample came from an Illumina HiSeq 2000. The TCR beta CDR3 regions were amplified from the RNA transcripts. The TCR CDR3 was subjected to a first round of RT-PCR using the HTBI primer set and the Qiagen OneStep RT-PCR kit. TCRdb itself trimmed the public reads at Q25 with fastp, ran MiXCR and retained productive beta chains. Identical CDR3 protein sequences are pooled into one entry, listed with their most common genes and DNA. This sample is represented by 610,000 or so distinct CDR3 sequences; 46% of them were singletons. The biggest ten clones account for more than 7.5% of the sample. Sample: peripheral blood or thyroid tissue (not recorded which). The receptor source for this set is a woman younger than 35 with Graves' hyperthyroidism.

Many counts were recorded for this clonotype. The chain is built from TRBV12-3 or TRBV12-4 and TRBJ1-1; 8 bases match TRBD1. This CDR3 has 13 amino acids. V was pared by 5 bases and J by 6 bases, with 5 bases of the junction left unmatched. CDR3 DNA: TGTGCCAGCAGTCCCCAACAGGGGGCTGAAGCTTTCTTT. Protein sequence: CASSPQQGAEAFF.

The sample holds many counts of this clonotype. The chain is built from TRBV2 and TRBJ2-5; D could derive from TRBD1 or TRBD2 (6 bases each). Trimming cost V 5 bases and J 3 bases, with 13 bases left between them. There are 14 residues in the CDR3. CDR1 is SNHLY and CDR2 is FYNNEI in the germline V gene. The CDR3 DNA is TGTGCCAGCAGTTTTGACAGGAGGGAAGAGACCCAGTACTTC. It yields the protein CASSFDRREETQYF.

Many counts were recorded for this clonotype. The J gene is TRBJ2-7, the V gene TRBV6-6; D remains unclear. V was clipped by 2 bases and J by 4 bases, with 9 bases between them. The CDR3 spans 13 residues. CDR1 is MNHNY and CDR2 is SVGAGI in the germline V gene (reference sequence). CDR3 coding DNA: TGTGCCAGCAGTTACAAAGGGCAGTACGAGCAGTACTTC. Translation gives CASSYKGQYEQYF.

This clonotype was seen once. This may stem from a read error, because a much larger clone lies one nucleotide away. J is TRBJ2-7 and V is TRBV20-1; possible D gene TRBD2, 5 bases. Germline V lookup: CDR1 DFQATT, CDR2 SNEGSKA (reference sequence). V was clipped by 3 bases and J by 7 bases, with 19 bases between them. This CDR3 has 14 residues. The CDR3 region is CSASSHLLGNEQYF. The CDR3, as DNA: TGCAGTGCTAGTAGCCACCTACTAGGAAATGAGCAGTACTTC.

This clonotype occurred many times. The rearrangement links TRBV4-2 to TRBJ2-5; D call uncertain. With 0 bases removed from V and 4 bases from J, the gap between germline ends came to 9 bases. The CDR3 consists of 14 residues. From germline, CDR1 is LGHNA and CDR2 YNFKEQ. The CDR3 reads CASSQDEFAETQYF. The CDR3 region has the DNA TGTGCCAGCAGCCAAGATGAGTTCGCAGAGACCCAGTACTTC.

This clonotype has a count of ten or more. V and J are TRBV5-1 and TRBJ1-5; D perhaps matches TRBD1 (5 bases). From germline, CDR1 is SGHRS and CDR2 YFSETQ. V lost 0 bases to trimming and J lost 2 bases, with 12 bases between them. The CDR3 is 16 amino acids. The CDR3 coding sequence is TGCGCCAGCAGCTTGGGCTTATTGGGGGGCAATCAGCCCCAGCATTTT. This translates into CASSLGLLGGNQPQHF.

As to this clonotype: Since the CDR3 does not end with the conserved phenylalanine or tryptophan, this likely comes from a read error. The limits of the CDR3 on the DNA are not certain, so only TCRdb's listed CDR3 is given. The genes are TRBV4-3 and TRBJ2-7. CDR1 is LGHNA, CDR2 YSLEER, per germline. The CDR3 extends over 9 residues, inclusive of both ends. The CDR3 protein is CASSQERVG.

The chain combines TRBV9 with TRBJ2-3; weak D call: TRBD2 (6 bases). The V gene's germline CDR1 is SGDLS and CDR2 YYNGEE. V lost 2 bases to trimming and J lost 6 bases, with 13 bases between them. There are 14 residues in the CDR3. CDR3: CASSVGLARDTQYF. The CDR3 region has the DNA TGTGCCAGCAGCGTCGGTCTAGCGCGGGATACGCAGTATTTT.

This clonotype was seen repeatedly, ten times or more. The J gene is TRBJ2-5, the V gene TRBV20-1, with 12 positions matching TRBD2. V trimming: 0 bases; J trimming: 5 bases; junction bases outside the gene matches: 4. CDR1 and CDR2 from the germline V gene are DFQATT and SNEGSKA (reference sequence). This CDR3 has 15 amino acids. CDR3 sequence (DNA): TGCAGTGCTAGAGATCTGACTAGCGGGAGTGAGACCCAGTACTTC. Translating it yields CSARDLTSGSETQYF.